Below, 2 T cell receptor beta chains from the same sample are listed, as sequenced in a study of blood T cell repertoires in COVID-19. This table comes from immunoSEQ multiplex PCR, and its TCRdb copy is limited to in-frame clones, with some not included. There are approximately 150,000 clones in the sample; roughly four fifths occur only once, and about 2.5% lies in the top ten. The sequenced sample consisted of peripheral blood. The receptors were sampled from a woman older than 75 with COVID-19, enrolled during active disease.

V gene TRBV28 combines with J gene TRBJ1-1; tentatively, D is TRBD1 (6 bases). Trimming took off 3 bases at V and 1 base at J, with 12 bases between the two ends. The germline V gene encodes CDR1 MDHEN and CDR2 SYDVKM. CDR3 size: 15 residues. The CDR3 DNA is TGTGCCAGCAGTTTCTTTGGGGGCGGGAACACTGAAGCTTTCTTT. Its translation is CASSFFGGGNTEAFF.

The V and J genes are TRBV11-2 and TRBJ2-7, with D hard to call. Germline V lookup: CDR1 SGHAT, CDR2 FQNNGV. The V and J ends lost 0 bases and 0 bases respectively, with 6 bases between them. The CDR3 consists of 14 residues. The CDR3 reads CASSLDTISYEQYF. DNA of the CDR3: TGTGCCAGCAGCTTAGATACTATCTCCTACGAGCAGTACTTC.